This T cell receptor (beta chain) was captured by sequencing in a study of T cells in Graves' hyperthyroidism and ophthalmopathy. Study-level points and caveats: Blood also carried most thyroid clonotypes expanded above 0.001.

As regards this clonotype: The antigen is not known.

The germline V and J ends were trimmed by 4 bases and 3 bases, with 12 bases remaining between them. Germline V gene sequence: CDR1 MDHEN, CDR2 SYDVKM. The CDR3 covers 15 residues. The study excluded patients with uncontrolled infection, other autoimmune disease, pregnancy or lactation. RNA transcripts yielded amplified TCR beta CDR3 regions. HTBI primers were employed in a first-round RT-PCR of the TCR CDR3. TCRdb analysed the multiplex PCR reads with MiXCR anew, one entry per CDR3 protein. The sample consists of around 400,000 distinct CDR3 sequences, 15% of them appearing once. The specimen sequenced was blood. This sequence joins TRBV28 and TRBJ2-2, with a tentative D call TRBD2 (6 bases). This receptor was identified in a woman aged 55-70 years with Graves' ophthalmopathy. The CDR3 bases are TGTGCCAGCAGTTCACCGCGGGGCCACACCGGGGAGCTGTTTTTT. Its translation is CASSSPRGHTGELFF.